The 22 T cell receptor beta chains given below trace back to one sample, sequenced in a study of CD8 T cells in Susac syndrome (dated by TCRdb to between 2018 and 2021). Preparation of the library involved the immunoSEQ multiplex PCR assay. RNA was extracted using the RNeasy kit, and roughly 0.5 to 1 ug of the RNA was reverse transcribed with random hexamers. Starting from the raw public reads, TCRdb applied fastp trimming at Q25, assembled clones with MiXCR and retained in-frame beta chains. A single entry per CDR3 protein holds the most common genes and DNA from its merged rows. Here the sample has over 130,000 distinct CDR3 sequences; around 95% occur a single time. The ten top clones hold 0.11% of the sample. The sample comprised CD4+ T cells from PBMCs. The receptors derive from a human donor with multiple sclerosis.

This sequence joins TRBV4-1 and TRBJ2-1, with D unclear. CDR1 MGHRA and CDR2 YSYEKL come from the germline V gene. With 4 bases removed from V and 7 bases from J, the gap between germline ends came to 8 bases. The CDR3 has 12 amino acids. DNA of the CDR3: TGCGCCAGCAGCCTGGGATCGAATGAGCAGTTCTTC. It codes for CASSLGSNEQFF.

This chain joins TRBV20-1 and TRBJ2-5, with D unclear. Germline CDR1 DFQATT, CDR2 SNEGSKA (reference sequence). CDR3 length equals 14 residues. V gave up 8 bases and J gave up 2 bases, with 18 bases separating them. The CDR3 DNA is TGCAGTCAACAAACCGGGCCGACACAAGAGACCCAGTACTTC. It translates to CSQQTGPTQETQYF.

The rearrangement joins TRBV20-1 to TRBJ2-4; 10 positions match TRBD2. The V segment lost 2 bases and the J segment 0 bases; nucleotides outside the gene matches: 7. CDR1 DFQATT and CDR2 SNEGSKA come from the germline V gene (reference sequence). The CDR3 is 17 residues long. This CDR3 is CSARYSGGAGAKNIQYF. The CDR3 DNA reads as TGCAGTGCTAGATACAGCGGGGGGGCTGGAGCCAAAAACATTCAGTACTTC.

V is TRBV6-5 and J is TRBJ2-7; 10 bases align to TRBD1. Germline V gene data show CDR1 as MNHEY and CDR2 as SVGAGI. The J segment lost 2 bases and the V segment lost 6 bases, leaving 7 bases of the junction unmatched. This CDR3 contains 15 residues. The CDR3 here is CASRLTGTGAYEQYF. As DNA, the CDR3 is TGTGCCAGCAGGCTAACAGGGACAGGGGCCTACGAGCAGTACTTC.

The gene calls are TRBV5-4 and TRBJ1-2; 7 bases are shared with TRBD1. This CDR3 comprises 14 residues. CDR1 and CDR2 (germline): SGHNT, YYREEE (reference sequence). Trimming cost V 4 bases and J 0 bases; bases outside gene matches: 3. This CDR3 is CASSTGTANYGYTF. The CDR3 DNA is TGTGCCAGCAGCACCGGGACAGCTAACTATGGCTACACCTTC.

The CDR3 protein is CASSLDPAGGYTF. In DNA, the CDR3 is TGTGCCAGCAGCTTAGACCCGGCGGGTGGCTACACCTTC. J is TRBJ1-2 and V is TRBV7-2; D unclear. The V end lost 1 base, the J end lost 7 bases, and 10 bases lay between the germline ends. The CDR3 covers 13 residues. Germline V CDR1 and CDR2: SGHTA, FQGNSA.

The rearrangement joins TRBV24-1 to TRBJ1-2; 12 bases match TRBD1. The CDR3 is 15 residues long. Germline assignment: CDR1 KGHDR and CDR2 SFDVKD. Trimming at V came to 2 bases and at J to 8 bases, leaving 5 bases not matched to a gene. The CDR3: CATSDSGTGGRGYTF. The CDR3 DNA reads TGTGCCACCAGTGATTCAGGGACAGGGGGCCGGGGCTACACCTTC.

This chain's CDR3 is CSVETSVNGIQYF. The CDR3 DNA reads TGCAGCGTTGAGACTAGCGTGAATGGCATTCAGTACTTC. This chain uses TRBV29-1 with TRBJ2-4; 8 bases are a match to TRBD2. Germline-derived CDR1 and CDR2 are SQVTM and ANQGSEA. This CDR3 region has 13 residues. The junction had 7 bases not matched to a gene; V was cut back by 3 bases and J by 9 bases.

The chain recombines TRBV4-1 with TRBJ2-5, with 8 positions matching TRBD1. The germline V gene has CDR1 MGHRA and CDR2 YSYEKL. V was pared by 1 base and J by 5 bases, with 12 bases of the junction left unmatched. The CDR3 length is 17 residues. CDR3 in amino acids: CASSQAQGASIRETQYF. The CDR3 DNA is TGCGCCAGCAGCCAAGCGCAGGGGGCGTCCATTCGGGAGACCCAGTACTTC.

CDR3 bases: TGTGCCAGCAGCCCCCGACTAGGAGGCGAGCAGTACTTC. Its translation: CASSPRLGGEQYF. This chain joins TRBV3-1 and TRBJ2-7; D is possibly TRBD2 (6 bases). V lost 4 bases, J lost 6 bases, and 13 bases lay in between. The germline CDR1 and CDR2 sequences are LGHDT and YNNKEL (reference sequence). This CDR3 spans 13 amino acids.

This chain links TRBV5-1 with TRBJ2-1; D not resolved. Between the trimmed V and J ends, which lost 3 bases and 8 bases, there was a span of 12 bases. The CDR3 totals 13 residues. Germline V gene lookup returns CDR1 SGHRS and CDR2 YFSETQ. As DNA, the CDR3 is TGCGCCAGCAGCTCCACATGGAGAGATGAGCAGTTCTTC. Translation: CASSSTWRDEQFF.

V usage is TRBV20-1 and J usage is TRBJ2-1; 10 nucleotides agree with TRBD2. The germline V gene encodes CDR1 DFQATT and CDR2 SNEGSKA (reference sequence). The V gene end was trimmed by 3 bases and the J gene end by 4 bases; junction bases not matched to a gene: 12. The length of the CDR3 is 17 residues. This CDR3 is CSASLPRRGLAYNEQFF. The CDR3 DNA is TGCAGTGCTAGCCTACCCCGTAGGGGACTAGCGTACAATGAGCAGTTCTTC.

The rearrangement joins TRBV3-1 to TRBJ2-7; D could derive from TRBD1 or TRBD2 (5 bases each). Germline V gives CDR1 LGHDT, CDR2 YNNKEL (reference sequence). This CDR3 region has 13 residues. Deletions cut 4 bases from V and 3 bases from J, with 10 bases between. CDR3 in DNA: TGTGCCAGCAGCCCGGGGCGAAACTACGAGCAGTACTTC. Translating gives CASSPGRNYEQYF.

V gene TRBV28 combines with J gene TRBJ2-7, with D perhaps matching TRBD1 (6 bases). Germline-derived CDR1 and CDR2 are MDHEN and SYDVKM. The CDR3 totals 11 residues. V lost 8 bases to trimming and J lost 13 bases, with 18 bases between them. CDR3 region: CASSANRVGYF. The DNA for the CDR3 is TGTGCCAGCTCTGCAAACAGGGTGGGATACTTC.

The rearrangement joins TRBV29-1 to TRBJ1-2; D uncertain. Trimming left V 2 bases short and J 4 bases short, with 8 bases between. CDR1 SQVTM and CDR2 ANQGSEA come from the germline V gene. There are 12 residues in the CDR3. CDR3 coding DNA: TGCAGCGTTGAATCAACTCTCTATGGCTACACCTTC. Its protein is CSVESTLYGYTF. The variable domain in full, with the rest retrieved from reference TRBV29-1 and TRBJ1-2, is SAVISQKPSRDICQRGTSLTIQCQVDSQVTMMFWYRQQPGQSLTLIATANQGSEATYESGFVIDKFPISRPNLTFSTLTVSNMSPEDSSIYLCSVESTLYGYTFGSGTRLTVV.

This chain connects TRBV7-8 to TRBJ2-5; D not certain. CDR3 length: 13 residues. V shed 0 bases and J shed 2 bases, with 4 bases lying between them. CDR1 is SGHVS, CDR2 FQNEAQ, per germline. CDR3 sequence: CASSLARQETQYF. CDR3 nucleotide sequence: TGTGCCAGCAGCTTAGCCAGACAAGAGACCCAGTACTTC.

The V gene is TRBV24-1, the J gene TRBJ2-2, with TRBD1 matching over 7 bases. The CDR3 consists of 16 residues. Germline loops: CDR1 KGHDR, CDR2 SFDVKD. V lost 3 bases to trimming and J lost 3 bases; unmatched junction nucleotides: 6. CDR3 in amino acids: CATSDLGGADTGELFF. The DNA of the CDR3 is TGTGCCACCAGTGATCTAGGGGGCGCGGACACCGGGGAGCTGTTTTTT.

The V call is TRBV7-3, the J call TRBJ1-1; 9 positions agree with TRBD1. V dropped 6 bases and J dropped 7; count of bases not matched to a gene: 3. Germline CDR1 SGHTA, CDR2 FQGTGA. The CDR3 extends over 12 amino acids. The CDR3 spells CASSSGQGEAFF. The CDR3 DNA follows: TGTGCCAGCAGTTCGGGACAGGGTGAAGCTTTCTTT.

The CDR3 sequence: CASTREGSNYGYTF. DNA of the CDR3: TGTGCCAGCACCCGGGAGGGCTCTAACTATGGCTACACCTTC. This rearrangement joins TRBV12-3 or TRBV12-4 to TRBJ1-2; no clear D. The CDR3 has 14 residues. V gave up 7 bases and J gave up 0 bases, with 12 bases separating them.

The V gene is TRBV20-1, the J gene TRBJ2-1; possibly TRBD2 for D (5 bases). The V gene lost 5 bases and the J gene lost 3 bases, with 17 bases spanning the gap. Germline loops: CDR1 DFQATT, CDR2 SNEGSKA (reference sequence). The CDR3 consists of 15 residues. The CDR3 DNA follows: TGCAGTGCTTCCAAGGGTCTGGACTTCTACAATGAGCAGTTCTTC. Translated: CSASKGLDFYNEQFF.

The J gene is TRBJ2-5, the V gene TRBV20-1; D might be TRBD1 or TRBD2, each matching 5 bases. The CDR3 is 14 amino acids. V was clipped by 6 bases and J by 1 base, with 15 bases between them. Per germline, CDR1 DFQATT and CDR2 SNEGSKA (reference sequence). For the CDR3, the DNA is TGCAGTGCGCCGAGGTGGGACGCCCAAGAGACCCAGTACTTC. This gives the protein CSAPRWDAQETQYF.

CDR3 region: CASSVASGGYNEQFF. In DNA, the CDR3 is TGTGCCAGCAGCGTAGCTAGCGGAGGTTACAATGAGCAGTTCTTC. This chain links TRBV9 with TRBJ2-1; 7 nucleotides align to TRBD2. CDR3 length: 15 amino acids. CDR1 and CDR2 (germline): SGDLS, YYNGEE. J gave up 4 bases and V 0 bases, and 4 bases lay outside the gene matches.